This T cell receptor beta chain was profiled in a study of blood T cell repertoires in COVID-19. The V end was cut by 4 bases, the J end by 12 bases, with 27 bases between. The germline gives CDR1 MNHNS, CDR2 SASEGT. There are 16 residues in the CDR3. Authors' methods: Reference gene primer amplification gave estimated nucleated cell counts. TCRdb keeps only in-frame clones here, not all; method: immunoSEQ multiplex PCR. V and J calls and clone size are as listed in that table; D and trimming were resolved from the DNA. Of 450,000 to 500,000 clones listed, 75% to 90% were seen once; the top ten hold about 0.65%.

Input material: PBMCs or T cells enriched from blood (not recorded which). This TCR came from a woman in her late teens or twenties who had recovered from COVID-19. This chain uses TRBV6-1 with TRBJ1-2; tentative D call: TRBD1 (6 bases). This CDR3 is CASSALSTPNREGHTF. In nucleotides, the CDR3 is TGTGCCAGCAGTGCTCTAAGCACCCCCAACAGGGAAGGCCACACCTTC.